One sample yielded the 29 T cell receptor beta chains listed below, sequenced in a study of T cell clones after liver transplantation. Produced via immunoSEQ multiplex PCR; TCRdb's table is partial and in-frame only. The repertoire includes about 6,200 clones, 80% of them detected once, and around 13% sits in the top ten. Sequences were derived from CD8+ T cells from blood, sampled around 45 months after liver transplant. The receptor source for this set is a human patient who received a liver transplant. Some T cells may arise from the graft donor.

The chain recombines TRBV5-1 with TRBJ1-2; 8 bases align to TRBD1. Germline trimming cut 0 bases from V and 4 bases from J; bases unmatched to any gene: 2. Per the germline V gene, CDR1 is SGHRS and CDR2 is YFSETQ. The CDR3 is made up of 14 amino acids. Here the CDR3 reads CASSLEGQVYGYTF. The CDR3 DNA sequence: TGCGCCAGCAGCTTGGAGGGACAGGTCTATGGCTACACCTTC.

The chain uses TRBV5-6 and TRBJ2-3; D is ambiguous. Germline V lookup: CDR1 SGHDT, CDR2 YYEEEE. V lost 1 base and J 0 bases, leaving 9 bases between the germline ends. The CDR3 is made up of 15 amino acids. This chain's CDR3 is CASSLLPQSTDTQYF. The CDR3 nucleotides are TGTGCCAGCAGCTTGCTCCCACAGAGCACAGATACGCAGTATTTT.

The J gene is TRBJ2-7, the V gene TRBV7-6; D might be TRBD2 (5 bases). The CDR3 runs 11 residues. Trimming stripped 5 bases from V and 6 bases from J, with 8 bases between. In germline, CDR1 is SGHVS, CDR2 FNYEAQ. CDR3 protein: CASSDAGEQYF. Here the CDR3 DNA reads TGTGCCAGCAGCGACGCGGGCGAGCAGTACTTC.

This clone was detected once. The chain couples TRBV28 to TRBJ1-4; D ambiguous. V lost 5 bases and J lost 5, with 9 bases in between. The germline gives CDR1 MDHEN, CDR2 SYDVKM. The CDR3 consists of 13 residues. The CDR3 loop is CASSHRRNEKLFF. DNA of the CDR3: TGTGCCAGCAGTCATAGAAGGAATGAAAAACTGTTTTTT. The entire variable domain, with the rest obtained from reference TRBV28 and TRBJ1-4, is as follows: DVKVTQSSRYLVKRTGEKVFLECVQDMDHENMFWYRQDPGLGLRLIYFSYDVKMKEKGDIPEGYSVSREKKERFSLILESASTNQTSMYLCASSHRRNEKLFFGSGTQLSVL.

J is TRBJ2-7 and V is TRBV10-1; the D gene could be TRBD1 or TRBD2 (6 bases each). Germline lookup yields CDR1 WNHNN and CDR2 SYGVQD (reference sequence). The CDR3 is 14 amino acids. Deletions cut 3 bases from V and 5 bases from J, with 14 bases between. CDR3 protein: CASSEGGPGHEQYF. The CDR3 nucleotides are TGCGCCAGCAGTGAAGGGGGGCCAGGCCACGAGCAGTACTTC.

V is TRBV7-6 and J is TRBJ1-1; 8 bases match TRBD1. Germline V gives CDR1 SGHVS, CDR2 FNYEAQ. The V and J ends lost 1 base and 0 bases, in that order; junction bases with no gene match: 10. The CDR3 sequence is 18 residues long. CDR3 region: CASSLVPKRTGLNTEAFF. CDR3 in DNA: TGTGCCAGCAGCTTAGTACCGAAAAGGACAGGGTTGAACACTGAAGCTTTCTTT.

This chain joins TRBV29-1 and TRBJ2-2; D might be TRBD1 or TRBD2, each matching 5 bases. There are 12 residues in the CDR3. Germline V lookup: CDR1 SQVTM, CDR2 ANQGSEA. V was clipped by 6 bases and J by 6 bases, with 11 bases between them. The CDR3 reads CSVERGAGELFF. The CDR3 region has the DNA TGCAGCGTGGAACGAGGGGCCGGGGAGCTGTTTTTT.

This chain links TRBV5-1 with TRBJ2-5, with a weak D call TRBD2 (5 bases). The CDR3 runs 12 residues. Germline V CDR1 and CDR2: SGHRS, YFSETQ. Trimming shortened V by 6 bases and J by 4 bases, and 10 bases separated the two germline ends. The CDR3 loop is CASMGAPETQYF. CDR3 DNA: TGCGCCAGCATGGGAGCGCCAGAGACCCAGTACTTC.

The chain uses TRBV27 and TRBJ2-1; a possible D gene is TRBD2 (7 bases). Trimming removed 5 bases from V and 5 bases from J, with 16 bases in between. Germline V gene lookup returns CDR1 MNHEY and CDR2 SMNVEV (reference sequence). The CDR3 covers 15 residues. CDR3 loop: CASSRGASADNEQFF. CDR3 DNA sequence: TGTGCCAGCAGTCGGGGGGCTAGCGCCGACAATGAGCAGTTCTTC.

The gene calls are TRBV28 and TRBJ2-7; no clear D. Germline lookup yields CDR1 MDHEN and CDR2 SYDVKM. Trimming took off 5 bases at V and 6 bases at J, with 11 bases between the two ends. The CDR3 totals 12 residues. Here the CDR3 reads CASSPPPGEQYF. The CDR3 bases are TGTGCCAGCAGTCCCCCCCCCGGCGAGCAGTACTTC.

The chain employs TRBV13 and TRBJ1-4; possible D gene TRBD1, 6 bases. The CDR3 consists of 14 residues. V lost 6 bases and J 3 bases, leaving 11 bases between the germline ends. CDR1 and CDR2 (germline): PRHDT, FYEKMQ (reference sequence). The CDR3 reads CASRGASSNEKLFF. The CDR3 bases are TGTGCCAGCAGGGGGGCCTCTTCTAATGAAAAACTGTTTTTT.

The V gene is TRBV19, the J gene TRBJ1-1; unclear D gene. The germline CDR1 and CDR2 sequences are LNHDA and SQIVND (reference sequence). This CDR3 region has 11 residues. Deletions cut 3 bases from V and 6 bases from J, with 5 bases between. The CDR3 coding sequence is TGTGCCAGTAGTATGGGGTCTGAAGCTTTCTTT. It yields the protein CASSMGSEAFF.

The chain has TRBV19 and TRBJ1-1, with TRBD1 matching over 7 bases. The CDR3 has 13 residues. The V gene's germline CDR1 is LNHDA and CDR2 SQIVND (reference sequence). J lost 7 bases, V lost 3 bases, and 5 bases had no gene match. CDR3 sequence: CASSILGGGEAFF. The CDR3 nucleotides are TGTGCCAGTAGTATTTTAGGGGGCGGTGAAGCTTTCTTT.

This clone is a singleton in its sample. The V and J genes are TRBV5-1 and TRBJ2-7, with D perhaps TRBD1 (7 bases). Germline V gene lookup returns CDR1 SGHRS and CDR2 YFSETQ. V lost 0 bases to trimming and J lost 3 bases, with 19 bases between them. This CDR3 is 17 amino acids long. The CDR3 sequence is CASSLEEGAGALYEQYF. The CDR3 DNA is TGCGCCAGCAGCTTGGAGGAGGGGGCAGGGGCCCTCTACGAGCAGTACTTC.

J is TRBJ1-1 and V is TRBV27, with a possible D match to TRBD1 (5 bases). The ends were cut back, 3 bases at V and 4 bases at J, with 12 bases in the middle. In germline, CDR1 is MNHEY, CDR2 SMNVEV (reference sequence). This CDR3 region has 14 residues. CDR3 residues: CASSFRGSGTEAFF. In DNA form, the CDR3 reads TGTGCCAGCAGTTTTCGGGGGTCGGGCACTGAAGCTTTCTTT.

The chain links TRBV11-2 to TRBJ1-4, with unresolved D. This CDR3 is 16 amino acids long. V lost 3 bases to trimming and J lost 3 bases, with 14 bases between them. From germline, CDR1 is SGHAT and CDR2 FQNNGV. DNA of the CDR3: TGTGCCAGCAGCTTCTCCCCGAAAGGACCTAATGAAAAACTGTTTTTT. Translating gives CASSFSPKGPNEKLFF.

J is TRBJ2-2 and V is TRBV27, with 11 bases that match TRBD2. CDR1 and CDR2 (germline): MNHEY, SMNVEV (reference sequence). V trimming: 10 bases; J trimming: 7 bases; junction bases outside the gene matches: 5. The CDR3 spans 13 residues. The CDR3 protein is CATSGGHIGELFF. CDR3 coding DNA: TGTGCCACTAGCGGGGGGCACATCGGGGAGCTGTTTTTT.

The rearrangement joins TRBV5-5 to TRBJ1-3; 10 nucleotides align to TRBD1. CDR1 is SGHKS, CDR2 YYEKEE, per germline (reference sequence). The CDR3 extends over 16 amino acids. V lost 0 bases, J lost 4 bases, and 4 bases stayed unmatched. The CDR3: CASSLERGQGGNTIYF. For the CDR3, the DNA is TGTGCCAGCAGCTTGGAGAGGGGACAGGGGGGAAACACCATATATTTT.

The chain employs TRBV27 and TRBJ1-5, with TRBD1 matching 7 bases. Trimming took 5 bases from V and 3 from J; bases not matched to a gene: 7. Per the germline V gene, CDR1 is MNHEY and CDR2 is SMNVEV (reference sequence). The CDR3 runs 15 residues. Here the CDR3 reads CASSPGTVTNQPQHF. The CDR3 DNA reads TGTGCCAGCAGTCCCGGGACAGTGACCAATCAGCCCCAGCATTTT.

The J gene is TRBJ1-1, the V gene TRBV19, with TRBD1 as a possible D gene (5 bases). Germline CDR1 LNHDA, CDR2 SQIVND (reference sequence). Trimming shortened V by 1 base and J by 5 bases, and 11 bases separated the two germline ends. The CDR3 consists of 14 residues. CDR3 loop: CASSIGQGMTEAFF. The CDR3 coding sequence is TGTGCCAGTAGTATAGGGCAGGGAATGACTGAAGCTTTCTTT.

DNA for the CDR3: TGTGCCAGCAGTTCCAGCCTCCAAGAGACCCAGTACTTC. It specifies CASSSSLQETQYF. The chain combines TRBV27 with TRBJ2-5; D gene ambiguous. The germline V gene has CDR1 MNHEY and CDR2 SMNVEV (reference sequence). Deletions cut 4 bases from V and 1 base from J, with 7 bases between. The CDR3 is 13 residues long.

The genes are TRBV28 and TRBJ1-1; unclear D gene. This CDR3 has 11 amino acids. Germline V gene lookup returns CDR1 MDHEN and CDR2 SYDVKM. V gave up 0 bases and J gave up 10 bases, with 6 bases separating them. The CDR3 reads CASSLWESAFF. The CDR3 DNA follows: TGTGCCAGCAGTTTATGGGAGTCAGCTTTCTTT. Full variable domain (outside the CDR3, taken from reference TRBV28 and TRBJ1-1): DVKVTQSSRYLVKRTGEKVFLECVQDMDHENMFWYRQDPGLGLRLIYFSYDVKMKEKGDIPEGYSVSREKKERFSLILESASTNQTSMYLCASSLWESAFFGQGTRLTVV.

V usage is TRBV28 and J usage is TRBJ2-7, with TRBD1 matching over 9 bases. The CDR3 spans 20 residues. Germline V gives CDR1 MDHEN, CDR2 SYDVKM. Trimming took 5 bases from V and 2 from J; bases not matched to a gene: 22. The CDR3 DNA reads as TGTGCCAGCAGTCCTTTCGGACAGGGGCTCGGGGCCCGCGGAGCCTACGAGCAGTACTTC. Translated, it gives CASSPFGQGLGARGAYEQYF.

This clone was found a few times. The chain combines TRBV27 with TRBJ1-1, with D uncertain. CDR1 and CDR2 (germline): MNHEY, SMNVEV (reference sequence). V was cut by 5 bases and J by 7 bases, with 11 bases left in between. This CDR3 is 12 amino acids long. CDR3 residues: CASSLRRGEAFF. CDR3 sequence (DNA): TGTGCCAGCAGTCTGAGACGGGGTGAAGCTTTCTTT.

V is TRBV7-8 and J is TRBJ1-2; weak D call: TRBD1 (6 bases). The V gene's germline CDR1 is SGHVS and CDR2 FQNEAQ. The CDR3 is 15 residues long. V was trimmed by 5 bases and J by 5 bases, leaving 18 bases between them. DNA of the CDR3: TGTGCCAGCAGCACCTTAATCAGGGGTGGTTATGGCTACACCTTC. It yields the protein CASSTLIRGGYGYTF.

The chain couples TRBV2 to TRBJ2-2; no clear D gene. V gave up 8 bases and J gave up 0 bases, with 7 bases separating them. CDR1 and CDR2 (germline): SNHLY, FYNNEI. The CDR3 loop spans 13 amino acids. This chain's CDR3 is CASFMTNTGELFF. For the CDR3, the DNA is TGTGCCAGCTTCATGACGAACACCGGGGAGCTGTTTTTT.

V gene TRBV14 combines with J gene TRBJ2-3, with 12 bases aligning to TRBD2. Germline assignment: CDR1 SGHDN and CDR2 FVKESK. The CDR3 is 17 amino acids. The ends lost 2 bases at V and 2 bases at J; junction bases unmatched: 5. The CDR3 DNA sequence: TGTGCCAGCAGCCAACGACTAGCGGGGGCCCTCACAGATACGCAGTATTTT. Protein: CASSQRLAGALTDTQYF. The variable domain in full, completed from reference TRBV14 and TRBJ2-3, reads EAGVTQFPSHSVIEKGQTVTLRCDPISGHDNLYWYRRVMGKEIKFLLHFVKESKQDESGMPNNRFLAERTGGTYSTLKVQPAELEDSGVYFCASSQRLAGALTDTQYFGPGTRLTVL.

The chain is built from TRBV5-1 and TRBJ2-7; 7 bases match TRBD1. The CDR3 sequence is 13 residues long. V lost 0 bases and J lost 5; bases outside the gene matches: 2. Germline values: CDR1 SGHRS, CDR2 YFSETQ. CDR3 amino acids: CASSLDRGHEQYF. The CDR3 nucleotides read TGCGCCAGCAGCTTGGACAGGGGACACGAGCAGTACTTC.

The gene calls are TRBV27 and TRBJ2-7, with 13 bases identical to TRBD2. In germline, CDR1 is MNHEY, CDR2 SMNVEV (reference sequence). V gave up 5 bases and J gave up 3 bases; unmatched junction bases: 7. The CDR3 consists of 16 residues. The CDR3 here is CASSLTRLAGGYEQYF. The CDR3 nucleotides are TGTGCCAGCAGTCTCACTCGACTAGCGGGAGGCTACGAGCAGTACTTC.